This T cell receptor beta chain was found in a study of T-cell reconstitution after alpha-beta-depleted transplantation in children. Unique molecular identifiers were incorporated during preparation of the TCRbeta library. TCRdb itself ran the PCR reads through MiXCR, one entry per CDR3 protein. Of some 6,000 distinct CDR3 sequences listed, roughly 15% are singletons. This clonotype qualifies as medium-sized (0.01 to 0.1%). V was clipped by 1 base and J by 3 bases; unmatched bases: 6. The CDR3 is 15 residues long. Germline-derived CDR1 and CDR2 are DFQATT and SNEGSKA (reference sequence). The clonotype comes from a boy between 10 and 17 years old with acute lymphoblastic leukemia, due to receive a stem cell transplant. Sequenced here: PBMCs, sampled before TCRalphabeta/CD19-depleted stem cell transplant. The chain couples TRBV20-1 to TRBJ2-1, with 7 positions matching TRBD2. The CDR3 DNA reads TGCAGTGCTAGAGCCCTCTCTAGCGGCTACAATGAGCAGTTCTTC. This sequence encodes CSARALSSGYNEQFF.